The TCR beta chain described here comes from a study of blood T cell repertoires in COVID-19. For the study at large: From the United States, Italy and Spain came samples of acute and convalescent COVID-19. Sample material is recorded as cDNA or gDNA derived from T cells, B-cell-depleted T cells, or PBMCs.

Assignment of participants to cohorts was predicated upon participant-reported clinical history. CDR1 MDHEN and CDR2 SYDVKM come from the germline V gene. This CDR3 has 12 amino acids. After removal of 7 bases from V and 5 bases from J, the junction contained 5 bases not matched to a gene. Here immunoSEQ multiplex PCR was the method, and the copy in TCRdb shows in-frame clones only, minus some. This sample has some 150,000 clones; about 80% occur once, and the top ten carry over 5%. The receptor comes from a woman between 50 and 59 years old who had recovered from COVID-19. V is TRBV28 and J is TRBJ2-7; the match to TRBD1 covers 7 bases. The sample comprised PBMCs or T cells enriched from blood (not recorded which). The CDR3 sequence: CASIDRVHEQYF. In DNA, the CDR3 is TGTGCCAGCATCGACAGGGTCCACGAGCAGTACTTC. Combining the CDR3 with reference TRBV28 and TRBJ2-7 gives the whole variable domain DVKVTQSSRYLVKRTGEKVFLECVQDMDHENMFWYRQDPGLGLRLIYFSYDVKMKEKGDIPEGYSVSREKKERFSLILESASTNQTSMYLCASIDRVHEQYFGPGTRLTVT.